This T cell receptor (beta chain) was obtained from a study of a mutant IDH1 vaccine in newly diagnosed glioma. Libraries were prepared by immunoSEQ multiplex PCR; TCRdb keeps only in-frame clonotypes and omits some of them. The data hold 50,000 to 75,000 clones, with about four fifths observed a single time. With regard to this clone: The antigen remains unidentified.

Noted time point: week 11, during vaccination. Alongside topical imiquimod, each dose of vaccine comprised 300 ug of mutant IDH1 20-mer peptide. The ends were cut back, 1 base at V and 14 bases at J, with 12 bases in the middle. Germline loops: CDR1 SGHVS, CDR2 FQNEAQ. The CDR3 loop spans 12 amino acids. The sequence derives from a man aged 50-60 years with glioma. The chain uses TRBV7-8 and TRBJ2-1; D is uncertain. Sequences were derived from PBMCs, sampled from a glioma patient whose treatment included an IDH1 peptide vaccine. The CDR3 reads CASSLVSPQEFF. In nucleotides, the CDR3 is TGTGCCAGCAGCTTAGTTTCACCGCAGGAGTTCTTC.